Listed below are T cell receptor beta chains from one sample, sequenced in a study of early T cells in non-severe SARS-CoV-2 infection. In TCRdb, the 5' RACE reads were re-called with MiXCR into one record per CDR3 protein. This sample has approximately 50,000 distinct CDR3 sequences, with 8% to 9% found just once. The source material was whole blood. Receptors were obtained from an adult who was a healthcare worker with PCR-confirmed SARS-CoV-2 infection or an uninfected control (not recorded which). CDR3s include the opening cysteine and the closing phenylalanine or tryptophan. Fields, in order: J gene, clone size, D gene, V gene, CDR3 DNA, CDR3 protein. The D gene is left open where the match is weak. Part of the rows lack a size; the others show once, few, many or a class for expanded clones.

>TRBJ2-7|many|.|TRBV11-2
TGTGCCAGCAGCCCCTCGCCTTCCGAGACCTACGAGCAGTACTTC
CASSPSPSETYEQYF
>TRBJ2-3|few|TRBD2|TRBV20-1
TGCAGTGCTAGCGGACTAGCGGAACGCACAGATACGCAGTATTTT
CSASGLAERTDTQYF
>TRBJ1-1|.|.|TRBV4-1
TGCGCCAGCAGCACATCAGGGAGGACTGAAGCTTTCTTT
CASSTSGRTEAFF
>TRBJ2-7|few|.|TRBV28
TGTGCCAGCAGTTTTTGGACCCAACACTACTTC
CASSFWTQHYF
>TRBJ1-5|few|.|TRBV9
TGTGCCAGCAGACCACCAAAGACTGATTATAGCAATCAGCCCCAGCATTTT
CASRPPKTDYSNQPQHF
>TRBJ2-5|.|TRBD2|TRBV6-5
TGTGCCAGCAGACTACTGCGGGAGATTGGGGCCCAAGAGACCCAGTACTTC
CASRLLREIGAQETQYF
>TRBJ2-7|many|.|TRBV4-1
TGCGCCAGCAGCCAAACTCGGAACCCAGGAGAGCAGTACTTC
CASSQTRNPGEQYF
>TRBJ2-7|many|.|TRBV19
TGTGCCAGTAGCGACGAGCAGTACTTC
CASSDEQYF
>TRBJ2-5|many|.|TRBV11-2
TGTGCCAGCAGCTTGGCAGGAGAGACCCAGTACTTC
CASSLAGETQYF
>TRBJ2-2|many|.|TRBV10-2
TGCGCCAGCAGCGTTGAATACTCCGGGGAGCTGTTTTTT
CASSVEYSGELFF
>TRBJ2-7|.|.|TRBV6-6
TGTGCCAGCAGTTACTCGACAGCCGCCTACGAGCAGTACTTC
CASSYSTAAYEQYF
>TRBJ2-7|many|.|TRBV7-9
TGTGCCAGCAGCTTGGGGTCCTACGAGCAGTACTTC
CASSLGSYEQYF
>TRBJ1-1|few|.|TRBV6-5
TGTGCCAGCAGTTCCAACCTATTGATGAACACTGAAGCTTTCTTT
CASSSNLLMNTEAFF
>TRBJ2-5|.|TRBD2|TRBV5-1
TGCGCCAGCAGCCCAGGGACTAGCGGGATGGAAAAAACCCAGTACTTC
CASSPGTSGMEKTQYF
>TRBJ2-7|.|.|TRBV2
TGTGCCAGCAGTCCCTCGGGGGCCGCCTACGAGCAGTACTTC
CASSPSGAAYEQYF
>TRBJ1-2|.|.|TRBV27
TGTGCCAGCAGTTTCCAAGTTAACTATGGCTACACCTTC
CASSFQVNYGYTF
>TRBJ1-1|.|.|TRBV27
TGTGCCAGCAGGAGAGCTGGACAGCAGAACACTGAAGCTTTCTTT
CASRRAGQQNTEAFF
>TRBJ1-2|.|TRBD1|TRBV27
TGTGCCAGCAGTTGGACAGGGGTTGATGGCTACACCTTC
CASSWTGVDGYTF
>TRBJ2-7|many|.|TRBV29-1
TGCAGCGTTCTGGGTATTTCGGTGGAGGCCGCCTACGAGCAGTACTTC
CSVLGISVEAAYEQYF
>TRBJ2-1|.|.|TRBV28
TGTGCCAGCAGCCCCCAGGCTTTAGGTAATGAGCAGTTCTTC
CASSPQALGNEQFF
>TRBJ1-1|.|.|TRBV10-3
TGTGCCATGAAACAGGACCCTAGATCTGAAGCTTTCTTT
CAMKQDPRSEAFF
>TRBJ2-5|.|.|TRBV11-3
TGTGCCAGCAGCGCGCCAGGCATCGAGACCCAGTACTTC
CASSAPGIETQYF
>TRBJ2-2|.|.|TRBV5-1
TGCGCCAGCAGCTCGCGAGGGGTCTCGAACACCGGGGAGCTGTTTTTT
CASSSRGVSNTGELFF
>TRBJ2-1|few|.|TRBV19
TGTGCCAGTAGCGACTTTCGCCGAGAGCAGTTCTTC
CASSDFRREQFF
>TRBJ1-1|many|.|TRBV20-1
TGCAGTGCTAGAGATGGTCGGGGAGGGGGCACTGAAGCTTTCTTT
CSARDGRGGGTEAFF
>TRBJ2-7|many|.|TRBV12-5
TGTGCTAGTGGTTTGGTAATTAGAATCGGCGACTACTACGAGCAGTACTTC
CASGLVIRIGDYYEQYF
>TRBJ1-1|many|.|TRBV12-3/TRBV12-4
TGTGCCAGCAGTCGGAGCGGGACGTGGGCTTTCTTT
CASSRSGTWAFF
>TRBJ2-7|few|TRBD2|TRBV6-1
TGTGCCAGCACTCACGGGGGGGCTTCCTACGAGCAGTACTTC
CASTHGGASYEQYF
>TRBJ2-1|.|.|TRBV7-2
TGTGCCAGCAGCTTTTTAGTCCGCGGAACGCAGTTCTTC
CASSFLVRGTQFF
>TRBJ1-6|.|.|TRBV20-1
TGCAGTGCTTCACGGGCCAGGTATTCACCCCTCCACTTT
CSASRARYSPLHF
>TRBJ2-7|few|.|TRBV28
TGTGCCAGCAGCCCACACCTTGGGGGAGAGCAGTACTTC
CASSPHLGGEQYF
>TRBJ2-1|few|TRBD2|TRBV29-1
TGCAGTGTAGCGGGGGGGTCCTACAATGAGCAGTTCTTC
CSVAGGSYNEQFF
>TRBJ2-1|.|.|TRBV2
TGTGCCAGCAGTGAACAAGCGGCTGGTTACAATGAGCAGTTCTTC
CASSEQAAGYNEQFF
>TRBJ1-1|few|.|TRBV4-1
TGCGCCAGCAGCACGGACTGGAACACTGAAGCTTTCTTT
CASSTDWNTEAFF
>TRBJ2-7|.|.|TRBV29-1
TGCAGCGTTGCGGGGGACAGCTCCTACGAGCAGTACTTC
CSVAGDSSYEQYF
>TRBJ2-1|many|.|TRBV7-6
TGTGCCAGCAGCTCCCCATTGCGGGGGCAATCCTACAATGAGCAGTTCTTC
CASSSPLRGQSYNEQFF
>TRBJ2-7|few|.|TRBV21-1
TGTGCCACCGCTGCCCTCAGGGGGACCGTCCTCTACGAGCAGTACTTC
CATAALRGTVLYEQYF
>TRBJ1-2|many|TRBD1|TRBV18
TGTGCCAGCTCGCAAAGAACAGGGGGTTATGGCTACACCTTC
CASSQRTGGYGYTF
>TRBJ2-3|.|.|TRBV11-1
TGTGCCAGCGCACCAATGTGGGACTTAACAGATACGCAGTATTTT
CASAPMWDLTDTQYF
>TRBJ2-7|many|.|TRBV14
TGTGCCAGCAGCCAAGGTGTTCGTTCCTACGAGCAGTACTTC
CASSQGVRSYEQYF
>TRBJ2-5|few|.|TRBV11-2
TGTGCCAGCAGCTTAGGTCTGGTCGTCGAGACCCAGTACTTC
CASSLGLVVETQYF
>TRBJ2-3|.|TRBD2|TRBV12-3/TRBV12-4
TGTGCCAGCGGGACTAGCGGGGGCACAGATACGCAGTATTTT
CASGTSGGTDTQYF
>TRBJ2-3|many|.|TRBV20-1
TGCAGTGCGCACAGTGGGGAATTCCCGACAGATACGCAGTATTTT
CSAHSGEFPTDTQYF
>TRBJ2-1|.|.|TRBV7-9
TGTGCCAGCAGATCCGCCGACAGAGTCAATGAGCAGTTCTTC
CASRSADRVNEQFF
>TRBJ2-1|.|.|TRBV5-5
TGTGCCAGCAGCTTGTGGAGCTCCTCCTACAATGAGCAGTTCTTC
CASSLWSSSYNEQFF
>TRBJ1-2|.|.|TRBV5-1
TGCGCCAGCAGCTCCACAGGGACCAACTATGGCTACACCTTC
CASSSTGTNYGYTF
>TRBJ2-3|.|.|TRBV28
TGTGCCAGCAGTCCAAGACTACTTGTCGGCACAGATACGCAGTATTTT
CASSPRLLVGTDTQYF
>TRBJ2-5|few|.|TRBV5-1
TGCGCCAGCAGCCCGCGCGAGACAGAAGAGACCCAGTACTTC
CASSPRETEETQYF
>TRBJ2-5|few|TRBD1|TRBV20-1
TGCAGTGTTAGGACAGGCCAAGAGACCCAGTACTTC
CSVRTGQETQYF
>TRBJ1-1|.|.|TRBV6-5
TGTGCCAGCAGACTACAGGGATGGACTGAAGCTTTCTTT
CASRLQGWTEAFF
>TRBJ1-1|few|.|TRBV29-1
TGCAGCGTTGGTCGGGCCCAAAACACTGAAGCTTTCTTT
CSVGRAQNTEAFF